The 25 T cell receptor beta chains below were found in one sample sequenced in a study of blood T cell repertoires in COVID-19. Profiled with immunoSEQ multiplex PCR; TCRdb holds only in-frame clones, not every one. Found here are some 340,000 clones, over 90% of them singletons; the top ten hold around 3.9%. The specimen sequenced was PBMCs or T cells enriched from blood (not recorded which). These receptors were collected from a woman aged 25 to 39 who had been exposed to COVID-19.

J is TRBJ1-5 and V is TRBV30, with TRBD1 as a possible D gene (5 bases). The CDR3 is 16 residues long. The V gene's germline CDR1 is GTSNPN and CDR2 SVGIG (reference sequence). Trimming pared 1 base from V and 5 bases from J, leaving 18 bases between. Here the CDR3 DNA reads TGTGCCTGGAGTGATGGATTGGGGAGGGGCGATCAGCCCCAGCATTTT. The encoded protein is CAWSDGLGRGDQPQHF.

This clone was seen a handful of times. The chain couples TRBV5-6 to TRBJ1-1; maybe TRBD1 (6 bases). The CDR3 contains 14 residues. Germline-derived CDR1 and CDR2 are SGHDT and YYEEEE. V was shortened by 5 bases and J by 1 base, with 12 bases between the two germline ends. The CDR3 here is CASRPGQPNTEAFF. CDR3 DNA: TGTGCCAGCAGGCCGGGACAACCGAACACTGAAGCTTTCTTT.

The V gene is TRBV27, the J gene TRBJ2-7, with 11 bases that match TRBD2. The CDR3 runs 14 residues. From germline, CDR1 is MNHEY and CDR2 SMNVEV (reference sequence). The ends lost 2 bases at V and 6 bases at J; junction bases unmatched: 3. The CDR3 nucleotides are TGTGCCAGCAGTTTAATAGCGGGGGGGACCGAGCAGTACTTC. Amino acids: CASSLIAGGTEQYF.

The V gene is TRBV12-5, the J gene TRBJ1-1, with no clear D. The CDR3 loop spans 18 amino acids. V shed 3 bases and J shed 0 bases, with 20 bases lying between them. Germline CDR1 is LGHNT and CDR2 is FRNRAP. The CDR3: CASGLAPGLRRMNTEAFF. CDR3 DNA sequence: TGTGCTAGTGGTTTAGCCCCCGGCCTGAGGCGGATGAACACTGAAGCTTTCTTT.

The chain carries TRBV5-1 and TRBJ2-2, with no clear D. V was shortened by 2 bases and J by 4 bases, with 9 bases between the two germline ends. Germline-derived CDR1 and CDR2 are SGHRS and YFSETQ. The CDR3 is 14 amino acids. CDR3 nucleotides: TGCGCCAGCAGCTTTTCCAGGTCCACCGGGGAGCTGTTTTTT. Protein: CASSFSRSTGELFF.

The J gene is TRBJ1-6, the V gene TRBV5-1, with no clear D. The CDR3 is 16 amino acids. Germline V gives CDR1 SGHRS, CDR2 YFSETQ. Trimming pared 1 base from V and 6 bases from J, leaving 14 bases between. CDR3 residues: CASSLSRGLSNSPLHF. The DNA of the CDR3 is TGCGCCAGCAGCTTGTCTAGAGGATTAAGTAATTCACCCCTCCACTTT.

The V and J genes are TRBV10-3 and TRBJ1-2, with a weak D call TRBD1 (5 bases). The CDR3 runs to 11 residues. CDR1 and CDR2 from the germline V gene are ENHRY and SYGVKD. Trimming took off 10 bases at V and 5 bases at J, with 11 bases between the two ends. CDR3 nucleotides: TGTGCCACCGGGACTGATTATGGCTACACCTTC. Its protein product is CATGTDYGYTF.

This clone was detected once. This chain links TRBV5-1 with TRBJ2-5, with 7 bases lining up with TRBD1. The CDR3 is 14 amino acids. With 4 bases clipped from V and 3 bases from J, the junction kept 6 bases outside the gene matches. CDR1 is SGHRS, CDR2 YFSETQ, per germline. The CDR3 DNA reads TGCGCCAGCAGCCATGGGCAGGGGGAAGAGACCCAGTACTTC. It is translated as CASSHGQGEETQYF.

This rearrangement joins TRBV5-1 to TRBJ2-1; a weak D match, TRBD2 (7 bases). The CDR3 consists of 14 residues. The V end was cut by 0 bases, the J end by 9 bases, with 13 bases between. Germline V gene sequence: CDR1 SGHRS, CDR2 YFSETQ. The CDR3 reads CASSLEGGAGEQFF. The CDR3, as DNA: TGCGCCAGCAGCTTGGAAGGGGGGGCCGGTGAGCAGTTCTTC.

For this clone: Sequence at one end of the junction differs from germline and may be a read error. The V gene is TRBV6-1, the J gene TRBJ1-1; 7 bases align to TRBD1. The CDR3 loop spans 14 amino acids. CDR1 MNHNS and CDR2 SASEGT come from the germline V gene. The CDR3 nucleotides read TGTGCCAGCAGGGAAGGGGGCTTGAACACTGAAGCTTTCTTT. This gives the protein CASREGGLNTEAFF.

This chain uses TRBV7-7 with TRBJ2-2, with D perhaps matching TRBD2 (6 bases). This CDR3 spans 18 amino acids. Trimming shortened V by 1 base and J by 3 bases, and 18 bases separated the two germline ends. Germline loops: CDR1 SSHAT, CDR2 FNYEAQ (reference sequence). The CDR3 spells CASSLEEEGWADTGELFF. CDR3 bases: TGTGCCAGCAGCTTAGAGGAGGAGGGTTGGGCGGACACCGGGGAGCTGTTTTTT.

V is TRBV5-1 and J is TRBJ2-7; D call uncertain. The length of the CDR3 is 12 residues. The germline CDR1 and CDR2 sequences are SGHRS and YFSETQ. Trimming shortened V by 1 base and J by 2 bases, and 4 bases separated the two germline ends. The CDR3 protein is CASSLTAYEQYF. Written as DNA, the CDR3 is TGCGCCAGCAGCTTGACAGCCTACGAGCAGTACTTC.

The chain carries TRBV5-1 and TRBJ1-1; 7 nucleotides line up with TRBD1. Germline values: CDR1 SGHRS, CDR2 YFSETQ. This CDR3 contains 16 residues. V trimming: 0 bases; J trimming: 0 bases; junction bases outside the gene matches: 5. The DNA of the CDR3 is TGCGCCAGCAGCTTGGTTACAGGGGCCCTGAACACTGAAGCTTTCTTT. It is translated as CASSLVTGALNTEAFF.

This rearrangement joins TRBV28 to TRBJ1-1; 7 positions match TRBD1. The CDR3 is 15 residues long. The V segment lost 1 base and the J segment 6 bases; nucleotides outside the gene matches: 8. Germline V gene data show CDR1 as MDHEN and CDR2 as SYDVKM. The DNA for the CDR3 is TGTGCCAGCAGTTTATCCCTGGCAGGGGGGTCTGAAGCTTTCTTT. Its translation is CASSLSLAGGSEAFF.

The chain combines TRBV6-1 with TRBJ1-5; D is ambiguous. The CDR3 extends over 13 amino acids. Germline CDR1 is MNHNS and CDR2 is SASEGT. Trimming cost V 2 bases and J 3 bases, with 5 bases left between them. CDR3 region: CASSEIDNQPQHF. The CDR3 nucleotides are TGTGCCAGCAGTGAAATAGACAATCAGCCCCAGCATTTT.

This chain uses TRBV7-2 with TRBJ2-7; 10 bases are a match to TRBD2. This CDR3 is 15 amino acids long. V dropped 1 base and J dropped 6; count of bases not matched to a gene: 6. Germline CDR1 is SGHTA and CDR2 is FQGNSA. The CDR3 loop is CASSLGGAGGLEQYF. In nucleotides, the CDR3 is TGTGCCAGCAGCTTAGGGGGAGCGGGGGGGCTCGAGCAGTACTTC.

This clone was detected once. The chain carries TRBV2 and TRBJ1-2; 7 bases align to TRBD1. The CDR3 has 17 amino acids. Trimming at V came to 3 bases and at J to 2 bases, leaving 12 bases not matched to a gene. Germline V gene data show CDR1 as SNHLY and CDR2 as FYNNEI. The CDR3 DNA follows: TGTGCCAGCAGTGATAGGGGGCCCTCCGGATCCAACTATGGCTACACCTTC. Translated, it gives CASSDRGPSGSNYGYTF.

The chain has TRBV9 and TRBJ2-5; D may be TRBD1 (6 bases). CDR3 length equals 14 residues. Germline CDR1 and CDR2: SGDLS and YYNGEE. Trimming took off 0 bases at V and 5 bases at J, with 11 bases between the two ends. The chain's CDR3 is CASSVGNRVETQYF. The DNA for the CDR3 is TGTGCCAGCAGCGTAGGTAACAGGGTGGAGACCCAGTACTTC.

The gene calls are TRBV6-2 or TRBV6-3 and TRBJ2-5; 11 bases align to TRBD2. V lost 6 bases and J lost 7; bases outside the gene matches: 13. The CDR3 spans 16 residues. Germline V gives CDR1 MNHEY, CDR2 SVGEGT. The CDR3 protein is CASSLVAGGPGGTQYF. CDR3 bases: TGTGCCAGCAGCCTGGTAGCGGGGGGGCCGGGAGGGACCCAGTACTTC.

This chain joins TRBV5-8 and TRBJ1-6; 9 bases align to TRBD1. This CDR3 has 16 residues. Trimming at V came to 4 bases and at J to 9 bases, leaving 11 bases not matched to a gene. Per the germline V gene, CDR1 is SGHTS and CDR2 is YDEGEE. DNA of the CDR3: TGTGCCAGCAGCGCATCGACAGGGGGGATAAGTTCACCCCTCCACTTT. As protein: CASSASTGGISSPLHF.

The genes are TRBV25-1 and TRBJ2-1, with 7 bases identical to TRBD2. V was pared by 4 bases and J by 7 bases, with 10 bases of the junction left unmatched. Per germline, CDR1 MGHDK and CDR2 SYGVNS. There are 15 residues in the CDR3. CDR3 coding DNA: TGTGCCAGCAGTGCCCGGGCCCCGCGGGGGAATGAGCAGTTCTTC. It codes for CASSARAPRGNEQFF.

This chain connects TRBV7-7 to TRBJ1-5, with TRBD1 matching 7 bases. The V gene end was trimmed by 2 bases and the J gene end by 2 bases; junction bases not matched to a gene: 6. This CDR3 has 16 amino acids. In germline, CDR1 is SSHAT, CDR2 FNYEAQ (reference sequence). The CDR3 DNA is TGTGCCAGCAGCTTAATCTACAGGGGAGGCAATCAGCCCCAGCATTTT. This codes for CASSLIYRGGNQPQHF. Combining the CDR3 with reference TRBV7-7 and TRBJ1-5 gives the whole variable domain GAGVSQSPRYKVTKRGQDVTLRCDPISSHATLYWYQQALGQGPEFLTYFNYEAQPDKSGLPSDRFSAERPEGSISTLTIQRTEQRDSAMYRCASSLIYRGGNQPQHFGDGTRLSIL.

CDR3 nucleotides: TGTGCCAGCAGTGGATTAGCCGGGACAGTAAACCTCCAGTACTTC. Residues: CASSGLAGTVNLQYF. V is TRBV2 and J is TRBJ2-5; 7 nucleotides match TRBD1. The V segment lost 4 bases and the J segment 10 bases; nucleotides outside the gene matches: 15. CDR1 is SNHLY, CDR2 FYNNEI, per germline. The CDR3 extends over 15 amino acids.

The rearrangement links TRBV20-1 to TRBJ2-1; weak D call: TRBD2 (6 bases). CDR3 size: 11 residues. Trimming cost V 3 bases and J 9 bases, with 9 bases left between them. CDR1 is DFQATT, CDR2 SNEGSKA, per germline (reference sequence). This chain's CDR3 is CSASPAGEQFF. In DNA, the CDR3 is TGCAGTGCTAGTCCAGCGGGTGAGCAGTTCTTC.

The rearrangement joins TRBV7-6 to TRBJ2-3; 7 nucleotides agree with TRBD2. With V trimmed by 5 bases and J by 8 bases, 13 bases remained unmatched. The germline CDR1 and CDR2 sequences are SGHVS and FNYEAQ. CDR3 length: 15 amino acids. As DNA, the CDR3 is TGTGCCAGCAGCCCGGGAACGGGGGGAGTAGGTACGCAGTATTTT. It codes for CASSPGTGGVGTQYF.